The 29 T cell receptor beta chains below come from one sample, sequenced in a study of T cell repertoires in cytomegalovirus infection (dated by TCRdb to between 2018 and 2020). Reads for this sample came from an Illumina HiSeq 1500. TCRdb reworked the public reads: Q25 trimming with fastp, MiXCR clone assembly, productive beta chains retained. Rows with a matching CDR3 protein are joined into one entry that keeps the most common DNA and genes. The sample records some 920,000 distinct CDR3 sequences, approximately 32% of which are singletons. 13% of the sample is taken by the ten largest. Explained via the paper, the treatment or condition label denotes: in vitro stimulation with specific CMV peptide epitopes to enrich CMV-specific T cells. No antigen has been identified for these receptors. The sequencing here drew on cultured CD8+ T cells from PBMCs, taken from culture after CMV antigen stimulation. These receptors came from a human donor in good health (CMV status not recorded). Some clones in this sample may be carry-over from other donors' samples.

This chain joins TRBV9 and TRBJ2-3, with no clear D. The CDR3 contains 16 residues. Germline V CDR1 and CDR2: SGDLS, YYNGEE. V dropped 0 bases and J dropped 4 bases, with 15 bases sitting between them. DNA of the CDR3: TGTGCCAGCAGCGTAGAATTGGGCAGGCAGTCAGATACGCAGTATTTT. Translated: CASSVELGRQSDTQYF.

The V and J genes are TRBV20-1 and TRBJ2-2, with 9 bases identical to TRBD2. The CDR3 spans 15 residues. From germline, CDR1 is DFQATT and CDR2 SNEGSKA (reference sequence). Germline trimming cut 6 bases from V and 1 base from J; bases unmatched to any gene: 6. CDR3 DNA: TGCAGTGCCTTAGCGGGGGCCCGGAACACCGGGGAGCTGTTTTTT. Translation: CSALAGARNTGELFF.

This clonotype was detected only a few times. The rearrangement uses TRBV3-1 and TRBJ2-7; the D is unclear. The V gene's germline CDR1 is LGHDT and CDR2 YNNKEL (reference sequence). This CDR3 contains 15 residues. The V end was cut by 1 base, the J end by 0 bases, with 10 bases between. CDR3 nucleotide sequence: TGTGCCAGCAGCCAAGGGAACAGTGGCTCCTACGAGCAGTACGTC. Its protein is CASSQGNSGSYEQYV.

A note on this clonotype: A clone one base away is much larger, so this may be a read error. The chain has TRBV12-3 or TRBV12-4 and TRBJ1-1; TRBD1 agrees at 7 bases. CDR3 length equals 15 residues. The CDR3: CVSSFITRGFTEAFF. CDR3 nucleotides: TGTGTCAGCAGTTTCATCACCAGGGGGTTCACTGAAGCTTTCTTT.

At least ten counts were recorded for this clonotype. This sequence joins TRBV7-2 and TRBJ1-2; D unclear. Trimming took off 5 bases at V and 5 bases at J, with 12 bases between the two ends. The CDR3 extends over 13 amino acids. CDR1 and CDR2 (germline): SGHTA, FQGNSA. CDR3 DNA: TGTGCCAGCAGCCCCGGTCCTTCGTATGGCTACACCTTC. Translating it yields CASSPGPSYGYTF.

CDR3 DNA sequence: TGTGCCAGCAGCCAGACCGGGACAGGGTATGAGCAGTTCTTC. Translating gives CASSQTGTGYEQFF. J is TRBJ2-1 and V is TRBV14; 9 bases map to TRBD1. V dropped 3 bases and J dropped 8; count of bases not matched to a gene: 5. This CDR3 comprises 14 residues. Germline V gene sequence: CDR1 SGHDN, CDR2 FVKESK.

The table lists this clonotype with a few counts. At one of its ends the junction is not consistent with the germline gene, which may arise from a read error. The genes are TRBV7-6 and TRBJ2-1; D gene ambiguous. This CDR3 comprises 18 residues. Germline V gives CDR1 SGHVS, CDR2 FNYEAQ. CDR3 in DNA: TGTGCTAGCAGCTTAACCCCCCTCATCAGCACTATTGCCAATGAGCAGTTCTTT. This encodes CASSLTPLISTIANEQFF.

This clonotype has more than one count but fewer than ten. The chain is built from TRBV7-9 and TRBJ1-4; D gene uncertain. V shed 5 bases and J shed 3 bases, with 19 bases lying between them. Germline assignment: CDR1 SEHNR and CDR2 FQNEAQ (reference sequence). The CDR3 covers 17 residues. CDR3 sequence reads: CASSPRRVILPNEKLFF. Written as DNA, the CDR3 is TGTGCCAGCAGCCCCCGGAGGGTTATTCTTCCTAATGAAAAACTGTTTTTT.

The V call is TRBV19, the J call TRBJ2-1; D is perhaps TRBD1 (6 bases). The CDR3 runs to 13 residues. V was pared by 10 bases and J by 5 bases, with 15 bases between. From germline, CDR1 is LNHDA and CDR2 SQIVND (reference sequence). The CDR3 region is CATRPGAHNEQFF. In DNA form, the CDR3 reads TGTGCCACTCGACCAGGGGCACACAATGAGCAGTTCTTC. Drawing the rest from reference TRBV19 and TRBJ2-1, the complete variable domain is DGGITQSPKYLFRKEGQNVTLSCEQNLNHDAMYWYRQDPGQGLRLIYYSQIVNDFQKGDIAEGYSVSREKKESFPLTVTSAQKNPTAFYLCATRPGAHNEQFFGPGTRLTVL.

Many counts were recorded for this clonotype. V gene TRBV11-1 combines with J gene TRBJ1-1; D call uncertain. V was cut by 5 bases and J by 1 base, with 8 bases left in between. Germline assignment: CDR1 SGHAT and CDR2 FQDESV (reference sequence). The CDR3 covers 13 residues. CDR3 sequence: CASSPLTNTEAFF. CDR3 sequence (DNA): TGTGCCAGCAGCCCCCTAACGAACACTGAAGCTTTCTTT. Using reference TRBV11-1 and TRBJ1-1 for the parts outside the CDR3, the full variable domain is EAEVAQSPRYKITEKSQAVAFWCDPISGHATLYWYRQILGQGPELLVQFQDESVVDDSQLPKDRFSAERLKGVDSTLKIQPAELGDSAMYLCASSPLTNTEAFFGQGTRLTVV.

This chain's CDR3 is CASSVQNEQFF. CDR3 DNA sequence: TGCGCCAGCAGTGTTCAAAATGAGCAGTTCTTC. This chain connects TRBV5-1 to TRBJ2-1, with D unresolved. The CDR3 spans 11 residues. CDR1 is SGHRS and CDR2 is YFSETQ in the germline V gene. The V end was cut by 5 bases, the J end by 7 bases, with 7 bases between.

The V gene is TRBV20-1, the J gene TRBJ1-3, with D perhaps TRBD1 (5 bases). The CDR3 loop spans 14 amino acids. Trimming took 5 bases from V and 3 from J, leaving 14 bases between them. The germline V gene has CDR1 DFQATT and CDR2 SNEGSKA (reference sequence). The CDR3 loop is CSARPGGVGNTIYF. CDR3 DNA sequence: TGCAGTGCTCGCCCGGGGGGGGTTGGAAACACCATATATTTT.

The chain employs TRBV14 and TRBJ2-2, with unresolved D. Trimming shortened V by 1 base and J by 0 bases, and 9 bases separated the two germline ends. The V gene's germline CDR1 is SGHDN and CDR2 FVKESK. This CDR3 has 16 amino acids. CDR3: CASSQVRIANTGELFF. The CDR3 DNA sequence: TGTGCCAGCAGCCAAGTACGGATCGCGAACACCGGGGAGCTGTTTTTT.

This clonotype was found a few times. The gene calls are TRBV27 and TRBJ1-1; 7 bases align to TRBD1. Germline V lookup: CDR1 MNHEY, CDR2 SMNVEV (reference sequence). V shed 9 bases and J 9 bases; nucleotides not matched to a gene: 22. The CDR3 totals 16 residues. The CDR3 spells CASQSPFRDSSPQAFF. In DNA form, the CDR3 reads TGTGCCAGTCAATCCCCTTTCCGGGACAGCTCCCCGCAAGCTTTCTTT.

The chain joins TRBV10-3 to TRBJ1-2, with D perhaps matching TRBD1 (6 bases). The ends were cut back, 11 bases at V and 7 bases at J, with 26 bases in the middle. The CDR3 runs to 15 residues. Germline lookup yields CDR1 ENHRY and CDR2 SYGVKD. Written as DNA, the CDR3 is TGTGCCGTGCTCTATTCAGGGGCGGGAATAAGTGGCTACACCTTC. Translation gives CAVLYSGAGISGYTF.

On this clonotype: Its ends do not fully match the called genes, so a read error is possible. The rearrangement uses TRBV7-2 and TRBJ2-3; 8 bases are shared with TRBD2. Germline CDR1 and CDR2: SGHTA and FQGNSA. CDR3 size: 16 residues. The CDR3 sequence: CVSSLDGGGITDTQYF. The CDR3 DNA is TGTGTCAGCAGCTTAGACGGCGGGGGGATCACAGATACGCAGTATTTT.

The chain carries TRBV27 and TRBJ1-2; D ambiguous. The V end lost 3 bases, the J end lost 4 bases, and 15 bases lay between the germline ends. Germline V gene lookup returns CDR1 MNHEY and CDR2 SMNVEV (reference sequence). This CDR3 region has 15 residues. The CDR3 here is CASSFTGKGGYGYTF. The CDR3 region has the DNA TGTGCCAGCAGTTTTACGGGAAAAGGAGGCTATGGCTACACCTTC.

In the case of this clonotype: In this CDR3 the conserved last residue, phenylalanine or tryptophan, is missing, so a read error is likely. The rearrangement links TRBV11-3 to TRBJ2-1; D is perhaps TRBD2 (6 bases). Trimming cost V 5 bases and J 4 bases, with 18 bases left between them. Germline V gene lookup returns CDR1 SGHNT and CDR2 YENEEA. This CDR3 is built from 16 residues. This CDR3 reads CASSASGSGPYNEQFY. CDR3 bases: TGTGCCAGCAGCGCCTCGGGGAGCGGGCCATACAATGAGCAGTTCTAC.

This clonotype occurred many times. The chain recombines TRBV7-9 with TRBJ2-1; 7 bases agree with TRBD1. The germline V gene encodes CDR1 SEHNR and CDR2 FQNEAQ (reference sequence). There are 13 residues in the CDR3. V was clipped by 4 bases and J by 8 bases; unmatched bases: 5. The CDR3 DNA reads TGTGCCAGCAGCTCCCGACAGGGCTATGAGCAGTTCTTC. This encodes CASSSRQGYEQFF.

The sample holds one count of this clonotype. The chain has TRBV7-2 and TRBJ2-3; 7 positions match TRBD2. V lost 5 bases and J lost 5; bases outside the gene matches: 13. Germline V gives CDR1 SGHTA, CDR2 FQGNSA. The CDR3 totals 16 residues. The CDR3 loop is CASSPYEASGLDTQYF. The CDR3 region has the DNA TGTGCCAGCAGCCCCTATGAGGCTAGCGGTTTAGATACGCAGTATTTT.

In its sample, this clonotype was seen many times. The V call is TRBV7-8, the J call TRBJ2-5, with TRBD2 matching over 12 bases. Germline V gene sequence: CDR1 SGHVS, CDR2 FQNEAQ. The V gene end was trimmed by 6 bases and the J gene end by 5 bases; junction bases not matched to a gene: 7. This CDR3 contains 15 residues. The CDR3 spells CASRVTSGGSETQYF. The CDR3 DNA is TGTGCCAGCAGGGTAACTAGCGGGGGGTCGGAGACCCAGTACTTC.

The chain couples TRBV14 to TRBJ1-6; D gene ambiguous. CDR1 is SGHDN and CDR2 is FVKESK in the germline V gene. This CDR3 has 17 amino acids. The ends were cut back, 0 bases at V and 7 bases at J, with 16 bases in the middle. The CDR3 region is CASSQDRVPRLNSPLHF. The CDR3 DNA is TGTGCCAGCAGCCAAGATCGCGTCCCTAGGTTGAATTCACCCCTCCACTTT.

The V call is TRBV7-8, the J call TRBJ2-1; 10 nucleotides match TRBD1. Looked up from germline, CDR1 is SGHVS and CDR2 is FQNEAQ. The CDR3 extends over 20 amino acids. V lost 5 bases, J lost 0 bases, and 16 bases stayed unmatched. CDR3: CASSPVVGQGEYSSYNEQFF. As DNA, the CDR3 is TGTGCCAGCAGCCCCGTTGTAGGACAGGGGGAGTACAGCTCCTACAATGAGCAGTTCTTC.

V usage is TRBV6-6 and J usage is TRBJ2-3, with D uncertain. The CDR3 length is 15 residues. The ends were cut back, 5 bases at V and 4 bases at J, with 16 bases in the middle. Germline CDR1 reads MNHNY; CDR2 reads SVGAGI (reference sequence). The CDR3 DNA is TGTGCCAGCAGTCCAGACCCCCCTTGGGCAGATACGCAGTATTTT. It specifies CASSPDPPWADTQYF.

Of note for this clonotype: Just one base apart from a much larger clone, this may be a read error. The chain uses TRBV7-8 and TRBJ2-7; D is possibly TRBD1 (6 bases). The CDR3 is 15 amino acids. Trimming removed 1 base from V and 0 bases from J, with 10 bases in between. Germline values: CDR1 SGHVS, CDR2 FQNEAQ. In nucleotides, the CDR3 is TGTGCCAGCAGCTTAGGGACAGAGTCCTCCTACGAGCAGTACTTC. Its protein product is CASSLGTESSYEQYF.

This clonotype was counted only a few times. This chain uses TRBV6-2 or TRBV6-3 with TRBJ2-7, with 8 bases fitting TRBD1. Germline V CDR1 and CDR2: MNHEY, SVGEGT. J gave up 3 bases and V 6 bases, and 13 bases lay outside the gene matches. The CDR3 has 16 residues. CDR3 sequence: CASRPSRGRRDYEQYV. In DNA, the CDR3 is TGTGCCAGCAGGCCGTCCAGGGGGCGCAGGGACTACGAGCAGTACGTC.

This clonotype was seen a handful of times. The rearrangement links TRBV7-6 to TRBJ1-1; no firm D call. The CDR3 totals 14 residues. CDR1 is SGHVS and CDR2 is FNYEAQ in the germline V gene. The V end lost 5 bases, the J end lost 0 bases, and 10 bases lay between the germline ends. The CDR3 sequence: CASSPGVMNTEAFF. DNA of the CDR3: TGTGCCAGCAGCCCCGGGGTCATGAACACTGAAGCTTTCTTT.

This clonotype was seen just once. The J gene is TRBJ2-7, the V gene TRBV27; D uncertain. Between the trimmed V and J ends, which lost 6 bases and 2 bases, there was a span of 14 bases. This CDR3 has 14 amino acids. The germline V gene has CDR1 MNHEY and CDR2 SMNVEV (reference sequence). The CDR3, as DNA: TGTGCCAGCAGCGCCGCTTGGATGGCCTACGAGCAGTACTTC. It translates to CASSAAWMAYEQYF.

The V and J genes are TRBV24-1 and TRBJ2-1, with 12 bases lining up with TRBD2. Germline V gives CDR1 KGHDR, CDR2 SFDVKD. V dropped 1 base and J dropped 8; count of bases not matched to a gene: 5. This CDR3 comprises 16 residues. The CDR3 bases are TGTGCCACCAGTGATTTAGGACTAGCGGGGCTCGATGAGCAGTTCTTC. It is translated as CATSDLGLAGLDEQFF.